The entry below gives a single T cell receptor beta chain sequence along with its context. Trimming at V came to 4 bases and at J to 0 bases, leaving 4 bases not matched to a gene. The CDR3 length is 15 residues. Germline V lookup: CDR1 KGHSH, CDR2 LQKENI. This record comes from a study of technical replicates of blood from a handful of donors. Libraries were prepared by immunoSEQ multiplex PCR; TCRdb keeps only in-frame clonotypes and omits some of them. This sample carries approximately 18,000 clones, 82% of them seen once, and the ten largest clones take around 10%. Material: PBMCs. This TCR came from a human donor in good health. Some clones in this sample may be carry-over from other donors' samples. The rearrangement joins TRBV18 to TRBJ2-3; 7 bases line up with TRBD1. CDR3 sequence reads: CASSQTGSSTDTQYF. The CDR3 region has the DNA TGTGCCAGCTCACAGACAGGGTCTAGCACAGATACGCAGTATTTT. Based on the CDR3 plus reference TRBV18 and TRBJ2-3, the full variable domain is NAGVMQNPRHLVRRRGQEARLRCSPMKGHSHVYWYRQLPEEGLKFMVYLQKENIIDESGMPKERFSAEFPKEGPSILRIQQVVRGDSAAYFCASSQTGSSTDTQYFGPGTRLTVL.